Given below is one TCR beta chain in context. Trimming shortened V by 6 bases and J by 6 bases, and 15 bases separated the two germline ends. The CDR3 length is 14 residues. Germline V gene lookup returns CDR1 MNHEY and CDR2 SVGAGI. The record originates from a study of technical replicates of blood from a few donors. Some clones are missing from TCRdb's copy, which holds only in-frame ones; the method was immunoSEQ multiplex PCR. Found here are roughly 68,000 clones, 80% to 95% of them singletons; the top ten hold around 4.5%. The chain uses TRBV6-5 and TRBJ2-1; TRBD2 is a possible D gene (6 bases). Source material: PBMCs. The TCR originated in a human donor in good health. Some clones in this sample may be carry-over from other donors' samples. In nucleotides, the CDR3 is TGTGCCAGCAGCCTAGGACTATTGGCCAATGAGCAGTTCTTC. Amino acid sequence: CASSLGLLANEQFF.